Presented here are 21 T cell receptor beta chains from one specimen sequenced in a study of beta chain features in type 1 diabetes. All of the isolated RNA was reverse transcribed, so expressed TCRB transcripts were sequenced. Using immunoSEQ multiplex PCR, the repertoire was profiled, and TCRdb retains in-frame clones only, with some absent. The data contain more than 130,000 clones, roughly 7.2% of them singletons. Specimen: central memory CD4+ T cells from blood. The origin of the receptors is a young woman in good health.

Only a few counts were recorded for this clone. The rearrangement uses TRBV27 and TRBJ2-7, with a possible D match to TRBD2 (5 bases). Between the trimmed V and J ends, which lost 4 bases and 2 bases, there was a span of 15 bases. Per germline, CDR1 MNHEY and CDR2 SMNVEV (reference sequence). The CDR3 has 15 amino acids. The CDR3 sequence: CASSSYTGETYEQYF. CDR3 DNA: TGTGCCAGCAGTTCTTACACTGGGGAGACCTACGAGCAGTACTTC.

Only a few counts were recorded for this clone. The CDR3 DNA reads as TGTGCCAGCAGCCCTCCGACCTGGACTAGCGTTGGGAGGAATGAGCAGTTCTTC. Amino acids: CASSPPTWTSVGRNEQFF. The chain recombines TRBV7-8 with TRBJ2-1, with TRBD2 matching 9 bases. The germline gives CDR1 SGHVS, CDR2 FQNEAQ. This CDR3 is built from 18 residues. Losses at the gene ends were 5 bases for V and 7 bases for J; bases not matched to a gene: 18.

This clone appeared a few times. V usage is TRBV5-4 and J usage is TRBJ2-3; 7 nucleotides match TRBD1. The CDR3 is 15 amino acids. Unmatched junction bases numbered 8, after V lost 4 bases and J lost 3 bases. Germline values: CDR1 SGHNT, CDR2 YYREEE (reference sequence). The CDR3: CASSTRQGETDTQYF. CDR3 DNA: TGTGCCAGCAGCACACGACAGGGAGAAACAGATACGCAGTATTTT.

The table lists this clone with many counts. The chain couples TRBV2 to TRBJ2-3; 7 bases line up with TRBD1. CDR1 SNHLY and CDR2 FYNNEI come from the germline V gene. V lost 10 bases and J lost 6; bases outside the gene matches: 10. This CDR3 is built from 13 residues. Written as DNA, the CDR3 is TGTGCCACCGGGACAGTCATGGGGGATACGCAGTATTTT. Its translation: CATGTVMGDTQYF.

The V and J genes are TRBV29-1 and TRBJ1-1, with 9 bases identical to TRBD1. The CDR3 sequence is 13 residues long. Germline CDR1 SQVTM, CDR2 ANQGSEA. V lost 5 bases and J lost 6; bases outside the gene matches: 7. The CDR3 region is CSVSDRGRPEAFF. For the CDR3, the DNA is TGCAGCGTTTCCGACAGGGGGAGACCTGAAGCTTTCTTT.

CDR3 region: CASSPGTGVKAGYTF. The CDR3 DNA sequence: TGTGCCAGCTCACCCGGGACAGGGGTGAAAGCTGGCTACACCTTC. The chain couples TRBV18 to TRBJ1-2, with TRBD1 matching 10 bases. J lost 7 bases, V lost 3 bases, and 8 bases had no gene match. This CDR3 has 15 amino acids. Germline loops: CDR1 KGHSH, CDR2 LQKENI.

The table lists this clone with a few counts. The V gene is TRBV6-6, the J gene TRBJ1-1; D not resolved. Germline CDR1 MNHNY, CDR2 SVGAGI (reference sequence). The CDR3 has 13 amino acids. Trimming removed 2 bases from V and 3 bases from J, with 7 bases in between. CDR3 sequence reads: CASSYNRDTEAFF. CDR3 bases: TGTGCCAGCAGTTACAATCGGGACACTGAAGCTTTCTTT.

This clone was seen only a few times. This chain joins TRBV4-3 and TRBJ1-2; no clear D gene. The CDR3 is 18 amino acids. Germline V gives CDR1 LGHNA, CDR2 YSLEER. V was cut by 0 bases and J by 0 bases, with 17 bases left in between. The CDR3 sequence: CASSQDLPLPGANYGYTF. For the CDR3, the DNA is TGCGCCAGCAGCCAAGATCTCCCTCTGCCGGGAGCTAACTATGGCTACACCTTC.

The V gene is TRBV9, the J gene TRBJ1-4; the match to TRBD1 covers 10 bases. The CDR3 is 15 residues long. Trimming took 1 base from V and 6 from J; bases not matched to a gene: 3. The V gene's germline CDR1 is SGDLS and CDR2 YYNGEE. CDR3 sequence reads: CASSVSGQGHEKLFF. The CDR3, as DNA: TGTGCCAGCAGCGTATCGGGACAGGGGCATGAAAAACTGTTTTTT.

This clone was picked up a small number of times. The rearrangement uses TRBV19 and TRBJ1-1; 10 positions match TRBD1. The germline CDR1 and CDR2 sequences are LNHDA and SQIVND (reference sequence). The CDR3 has 15 amino acids. J gave up 6 bases and V 10 bases, and 14 bases lay outside the gene matches. As DNA, the CDR3 is TGTGCCACCCAGACAGGGGGCGGAGTGAGAGCTGAAGCTTTCTTT. Amino acids: CATQTGGGVRAEAFF.

The genes are TRBV29-1 and TRBJ2-7, with 9 bases aligning to TRBD2. Losses at the gene ends were 1 base for V and 2 bases for J; bases not matched to a gene: 15. Germline V gene lookup returns CDR1 SQVTM and CDR2 ANQGSEA. The CDR3 contains 18 residues. CDR3 DNA sequence: TGCAGCGTTGAAGTTCGGACCAAGCGGGAGGTTTGGACCTACGAGCAGTACTTC. Translating gives CSVEVRTKREVWTYEQYF.

This clone was picked up a small number of times. The gene calls are TRBV6-1 and TRBJ2-3; perhaps TRBD1 as D (6 bases). The ends were cut back, 2 bases at V and 2 bases at J, with 11 bases in the middle. Germline lookup yields CDR1 MNHNS and CDR2 SASEGT. The CDR3 loop spans 15 amino acids. The CDR3 DNA follows: TGTGCCAGCAGTGAAAGACAGGTACACACAGATACGCAGTATTTT. It is translated as CASSERQVHTDTQYF.

The V and J genes are TRBV4-2 and TRBJ1-2, with D unresolved. Germline CDR1 is LGHNA and CDR2 is YNFKEQ. Trimming took off 0 bases at V and 4 bases at J, with 12 bases between the two ends. The CDR3 consists of 15 residues. CDR3 protein: CASSQDGRNPYGYTF. The DNA for the CDR3 is TGTGCCAGCAGCCAAGATGGCAGGAACCCCTATGGCTACACCTTC.

The CDR3 nucleotides read TGTGCTAGTGGTGGGGACAGGGGTGGTGAAGCTTTCTTT. Protein sequence: CASGGDRGGEAFF. V is TRBV12-5 and J is TRBJ1-1; 10 bases match TRBD1. The CDR3 length is 13 residues. V shed 5 bases, J shed 7 bases, and the junction held 4 bases outside the gene matches. Germline V gives CDR1 LGHNT, CDR2 FRNRAP.

In this sample, this clone turned up a few times. This chain uses TRBV6-1 with TRBJ2-3; 11 bases agree with TRBD1. Germline loops: CDR1 MNHNS, CDR2 SASEGT. The V gene end was trimmed by 6 bases and the J gene end by 5 bases; junction bases not matched to a gene: 7. CDR3 length equals 15 residues. CDR3 bases: TGTGCCAGCAGACCGGACAGGGGGCGAGAAGATACGCAGTATTTT. It is translated as CASRPDRGREDTQYF.

In this sample, this clone turned up many times. The genes are TRBV11-1 and TRBJ2-7, with D unresolved. Trimming took 5 bases from V and 6 from J, leaving 17 bases between them. The CDR3 covers 14 residues. Germline CDR1 SGHAT, CDR2 FQDESV (reference sequence). The CDR3 bases are TGTGCCAGCAGCCAAAATGCCTACGGCGGCGAGCAGTACTTC. It is translated as CASSQNAYGGEQYF.

This clone occurred many times. The chain recombines TRBV28 with TRBJ2-7; 9 bases map to TRBD2. The germline gives CDR1 MDHEN, CDR2 SYDVKM. This CDR3 comprises 17 residues. Trimming at V came to 6 bases and at J to 0 bases, leaving 12 bases not matched to a gene. The CDR3, as DNA: TGTGCCAGCAGGCCCTACAGGGGTAGCGGGAGCTCCTACGAGCAGTACTTC. Its translation is CASRPYRGSGSSYEQYF.

The chain uses TRBV7-2 and TRBJ2-3, with TRBD2 matching 15 bases. V shed 1 base, J shed 3 bases, and the junction held 8 bases outside the gene matches. The CDR3 is 19 amino acids. From germline, CDR1 is SGHTA and CDR2 FQGNSA. As DNA, the CDR3 is TGTGCCAGCAGCTTAGTCCCGGGACTAGCGGGAGGCGGAACAGATACGCAGTATTTT. This gives the protein CASSLVPGLAGGGTDTQYF.

This clone was observed a handful of times. The gene calls are TRBV9 and TRBJ2-1; D remains ambiguous. Deletions cut 4 bases from V and 4 bases from J, with 6 bases between. Looked up from germline, CDR1 is SGDLS and CDR2 is YYNGEE. This CDR3 is 12 amino acids long. The CDR3 loop reads CASSREYNEQFF. In DNA, the CDR3 is TGTGCCAGCAGCCGAGAGTACAATGAGCAGTTCTTC. The full variable domain, its missing parts supplied by reference TRBV9 and TRBJ2-1, is DSGVTQTPKHLITATGQRVTLRCSPRSGDLSVYWYQQSLDQGLQFLIQYYNGEERAKGNILERFSAQQFPDLHSELNLSSLELGDSALYFCASSREYNEQFFGPGTRLTVL.

This clone turned up a few times. The chain uses TRBV7-2 and TRBJ2-7; TRBD1 agrees at 9 bases. Germline V gives CDR1 SGHTA, CDR2 FQGNSA. V trimming: 7 bases; J trimming: 4 bases; junction bases outside the gene matches: 2. CDR3 length equals 12 residues. The CDR3 DNA reads as TGTGCCAGCAAAGACAGGGGGTACGAGCAGTACTTC. Translating it yields CASKDRGYEQYF.

The rearrangement links TRBV28 to TRBJ2-1, with 8 nucleotides matching TRBD2. V shed 10 bases and J 2 bases; nucleotides not matched to a gene: 7. Germline V gives CDR1 MDHEN, CDR2 SYDVKM. The CDR3 is 14 residues long. The CDR3 DNA sequence: TGTGCCACCCTCGTAGCGGGGCCCTACAATGAGCAGTTCTTC. Translation: CATLVAGPYNEQFF.